This T cell receptor (beta chain) was documented in a study of T cells after yellow fever vaccination. The germline gives CDR1 SGHRS, CDR2 YFSETQ. V trimming: 4 bases; J trimming: 2 bases; junction bases outside the gene matches: 8. There are 15 residues in the CDR3. This clonotype was picked up many times. The authors made TCR cDNA by 5'RACE template switching, adding a universal primer site and UMIs. A single record per CDR3 protein comes from TCRdb applying MiXCR to the 5' RACE reads. The profile shows over 250,000 distinct CDR3 sequences, 4.1% of them singletons. The rearrangement links TRBV5-1 to TRBJ2-7, with TRBD1 identical over 8 bases. This specimen consisted of PBMCs, obtained 5 days after the yellow fever booster vaccination. The TCR comes from a man aged 18-30 years who received the YFV17D yellow fever vaccine. CDR3 residues: CASSPAGGHTYEQYF. CDR3 in DNA: TGCGCCAGCAGCCCCGCAGGGGGCCATACCTACGAGCAGTACTTC.